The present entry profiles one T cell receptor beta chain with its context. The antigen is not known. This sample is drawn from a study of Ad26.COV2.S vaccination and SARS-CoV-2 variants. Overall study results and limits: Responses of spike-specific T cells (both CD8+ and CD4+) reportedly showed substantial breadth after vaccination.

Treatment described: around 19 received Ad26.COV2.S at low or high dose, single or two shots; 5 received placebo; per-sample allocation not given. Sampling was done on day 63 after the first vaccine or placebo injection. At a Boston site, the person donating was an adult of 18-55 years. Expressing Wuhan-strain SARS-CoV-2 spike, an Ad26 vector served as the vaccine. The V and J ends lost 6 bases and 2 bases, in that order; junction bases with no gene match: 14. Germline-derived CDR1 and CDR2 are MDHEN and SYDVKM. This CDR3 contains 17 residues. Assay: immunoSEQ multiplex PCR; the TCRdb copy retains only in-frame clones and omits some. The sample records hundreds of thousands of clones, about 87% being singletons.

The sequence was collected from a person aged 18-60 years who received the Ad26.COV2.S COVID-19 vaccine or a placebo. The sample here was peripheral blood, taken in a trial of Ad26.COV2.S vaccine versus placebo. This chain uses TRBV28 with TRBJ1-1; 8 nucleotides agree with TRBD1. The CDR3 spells CASSAVPGRGHNTEAFF. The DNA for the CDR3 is TGTGCCAGCAGCGCCGTCCCTGGCAGGGGGCATAACACTGAAGCTTTCTTT.